The clone carrying this T cell receptor beta chain was picked up many times. As yet, its antigen is unknown. Time point specified: newly diagnosed GD, antithyroid drugs for less than 3 months. Construction of the TCR library relied on RNA isolated from PBMCs. The data belong to a study of regulatory T cells in long-lasting Graves disease. This CDR3 contains 16 residues. With V trimmed by 0 bases and J by 6 bases, 7 bases remained unmatched. CDR1 and CDR2 from the germline V gene are SGHRS and YFSETQ. Investigators prepared the TCR beta libraries by applying iRepertoire HTBI primers and Arm-PCR of CDR3 regions. MiXCR, applied by TCRdb to the multiplex PCR reads, yields one record per CDR3 protein. The repertoire holds about 560,000 distinct CDR3 sequences, 15% to 20% seen once, with around 13% in the top ten. Findings and limits, study-wide: Segments TRBV28, TRBJ1-2 and TRBJ2-5 showed preferential usage in persistent disease.

The same sample was also used in a study of T cells in Graves' hyperthyroidism and ophthalmopathy. That paper notes: HTBI primers were employed in a first-round RT-PCR of the TCR CDR3. Most thyroid clonotypes with frequency above 0.001 were detected in blood.

The material was peripheral blood mononuclear cells (PBMCs), obtained at new diagnosis, from a patient treated with antithyroid drugs. The rearrangement joins TRBV5-1 to TRBJ2-1; 9 bases fit TRBD2. This TCR derives from a man aged 18 to 30 with Graves disease. CDR3 coding DNA: TGCGCCAGCAGCTTGGGTGCGGGAGGGGTGAGCAATGAGCAGTTCTTC. Translating it yields CASSLGAGGVSNEQFF.